A single sample is the source of the 14 T cell receptor beta chains below, sequenced in a study of blood T cell repertoires in COVID-19. Assay: immunoSEQ multiplex PCR; the TCRdb copy retains only in-frame clones and omits some. The sample lists under 250,000 clones, about 89% occurring once. Sequencing was carried out using peripheral blood. All receptors derive from a man aged 55 to 70 who had recovered from COVID-19.

This chain joins TRBV9 and TRBJ2-5; D possibly corresponds to TRBD2 (6 bases). The germline CDR1 and CDR2 sequences are SGDLS and YYNGEE. Deletions cut 6 bases from V and 4 bases from J, with 16 bases between. The length of the CDR3 is 14 residues. CDR3 amino acids: CASTVGGFGETQYF. Written as DNA, the CDR3 is TGTGCCAGCACCGTCGGAGGGTTCGGAGAGACCCAGTACTTC.

J is TRBJ1-3 and V is TRBV7-2; 7 bases fit TRBD1. V was clipped by 3 bases and J by 1 base; unmatched bases: 6. This CDR3 is built from 16 residues. Germline V CDR1 and CDR2: SGHTA, FQGNSA. The CDR3 nucleotides read TGTGCCAGCAGCTTGGCCGGGACAGCGTCTGGAAACACCATATATTTT. Translated: CASSLAGTASGNTIYF.

CDR3 bases: TGTGCCAGCAGCCCGGGACTAGCGGGCCAAGAGACCCAGTACTTC. Protein: CASSPGLAGQETQYF. This sequence joins TRBV5-4 and TRBJ2-5; TRBD2 aligns across 12 bases. CDR1 and CDR2 from the germline V gene are SGHNT and YYREEE (reference sequence). This CDR3 region has 15 residues. The ends lost 4 bases at V and 1 base at J; junction bases unmatched: 2.

The V call is TRBV9, the J call TRBJ2-5; 7 nucleotides match TRBD1. The CDR3 spans 15 residues. The V gene's germline CDR1 is SGDLS and CDR2 YYNGEE. V lost 0 bases and J lost 4; bases outside the gene matches: 6. CDR3 loop: CASSVDRGFGETQYF. The CDR3 region has the DNA TGTGCCAGCAGCGTAGACAGGGGATTCGGAGAGACCCAGTACTTC. The full variable domain, its missing parts supplied by reference TRBV9 and TRBJ2-5, is DSGVTQTPKHLITATGQRVTLRCSPRSGDLSVYWYQQSLDQGLQFLIQYYNGEERAKGNILERFSAQQFPDLHSELNLSSLELGDSALYFCASSVDRGFGETQYFGPGTRLLVL.

The chain recombines TRBV3-1 (or the pseudogene TRBV3-2) with TRBJ1-1; the D is unclear. Germline-derived CDR1 and CDR2 are LGHDT and YNNKEL (reference sequence). The ends were cut back, 1 base at V and 4 bases at J, with 7 bases in the middle. The CDR3 sequence is 13 residues long. The CDR3 here is CASSQGARTEAFF. The CDR3 DNA follows: TGTGCCAGCAGCCAAGGGGCGCGCACTGAAGCTTTCTTT.

The chain couples TRBV27 to TRBJ1-2, with a possible D match to TRBD1 (6 bases). This CDR3 is 12 amino acids long. Germline loops: CDR1 MNHEY, CDR2 SMNVEV (reference sequence). Between the trimmed V and J ends, which lost 7 bases and 2 bases, there was a span of 8 bases. In DNA form, the CDR3 reads TGTGCCAGCAAGACAGGAAACTATGGCTACACCTTC. This gives the protein CASKTGNYGYTF.

This clone occurred a few times. V usage is TRBV19 and J usage is TRBJ1-5; D call uncertain. CDR1 is LNHDA and CDR2 is SQIVND in the germline V gene (reference sequence). CDR3 size: 15 residues. Trimming pared 5 bases from V and 2 bases from J, leaving 13 bases between. CDR3 coding DNA: TGTGCCAGTAGTCGGATGGGAGGTGGCAATCAGCCCCAGCATTTT. Protein sequence: CASSRMGGGNQPQHF.

CDR3 in DNA: TGCGCCAGCAGCCAAGATGGGCTAGCGGGACACGGGGTGACCCAGTACTTC. Translated, it gives CASSQDGLAGHGVTQYF. The chain joins TRBV4-1 to TRBJ2-5; 9 bases are a match to TRBD2. The CDR3 is made up of 17 amino acids. V lost 0 bases to trimming and J lost 7 bases; unmatched junction nucleotides: 12. Germline CDR1 and CDR2: MGHRA and YSYEKL.

The gene calls are TRBV4-2 and TRBJ1-1; 7 bases are shared with TRBD1. Germline V CDR1 and CDR2: LGHNA, YNFKEQ. Unmatched junction bases numbered 1, after V lost 0 bases and J lost 0 bases. This CDR3 is built from 15 residues. The CDR3 bases are TGTGCCAGCAGCCAAGAGGGACAGTTGAACACTGAAGCTTTCTTT. Translating gives CASSQEGQLNTEAFF.

The genes are TRBV6-5 and TRBJ2-7, with 9 nucleotides matching TRBD1. There are 14 residues in the CDR3. With 8 bases clipped from V and 3 bases from J, the junction kept 8 bases outside the gene matches. The germline V gene has CDR1 MNHEY and CDR2 SVGAGI. The CDR3 sequence: CASRDRALLYEQYF. CDR3 sequence (DNA): TGTGCCAGCCGGGACAGGGCCCTTCTCTACGAGCAGTACTTC.

This chain joins TRBV11-2 and TRBJ2-5; D unclear. Germline V lookup: CDR1 SGHAT, CDR2 FQNNGV. The CDR3 loop spans 13 amino acids. With 1 base removed from V and 2 bases from J, the gap between germline ends came to 5 bases. The CDR3 sequence: CASSLGRQETQYF. As DNA, the CDR3 is TGTGCCAGCAGCTTAGGTAGACAAGAGACCCAGTACTTC.

Written as DNA, the CDR3 is TGCAGCGCTGCCGGCAGGGGGCTGGAAGGAAACACCATATATTTT. It yields the protein CSAAGRGLEGNTIYF. V and J are TRBV29-1 and TRBJ1-3; 8 bases line up with TRBD1. CDR1 is SQVTM, CDR2 ANQGSEA, per germline. J gave up 4 bases and V 7 bases, and 12 bases lay outside the gene matches. This CDR3 contains 15 residues.

The genes are TRBV9 and TRBJ2-5; maybe TRBD2 (5 bases). CDR3 length equals 17 residues. CDR1 is SGDLS and CDR2 is YYNGEE in the germline V gene. Trimming pared 0 bases from V and 4 bases from J, leaving 19 bases between. CDR3 region: CASSVADIGVKGETQYF. In DNA form, the CDR3 reads TGTGCCAGCAGCGTAGCTGATATCGGGGTGAAGGGAGAGACCCAGTACTTC.

This clone occurred once. The same CDR3 is also encoded by other DNA sequences in this sample. The chain uses TRBV6-5 and TRBJ1-5; D unresolved. V gave up 6 bases and J gave up 3 bases, with 9 bases separating them. CDR3 length: 13 amino acids. The germline gives CDR1 MNHEY, CDR2 SVGAGI. The CDR3: CASRQVNNQPQHF. The CDR3 bases are TGTGCCAGCAGGCAGGTCAACAATCAGCCCCAGCATTTT.